The 32 T cell receptor beta chains in this list originate from one sample, sequenced in a study of TIL therapy for anti-PD-1-resistant metastatic lung cancer (dated by TCRdb to about 2021). TCR beta CDR3 regions were amplified from genomic DNA by bias-controlled multiplex PCR with the immunoSEQ v3 hsTCRB kit. TCRdb stores this immuneACCESS table with in-frame sequences only. Part of the clones is absent; in the studies checked, under half of the shortfall reflects unresolved V genes, and no reason is known for the rest. The sample yields about 15,000 clones; more than 75% were counted once. The ten largest clones add up to roughly 0.9% of the sample. This specimen's time point label, interpreted: pre-treatment sample, taken before nivolumab and TIL therapy. Specimen: blood, collected at baseline. The receptors shown here come from a person aged 25 to 80 with non-small cell lung cancer.

This clone appeared a single time. This sequence joins TRBV7-2 and TRBJ2-2; 10 nucleotides agree with TRBD2. Germline-derived CDR1 and CDR2 are SGHTA and FQGNSA. CDR3 length equals 16 residues. V gave up 3 bases and J gave up 5 bases; unmatched junction bases: 6. The CDR3 loop reads CASSLVTSGSTGELFF. CDR3 nucleotide sequence: TGTGCCAGCAGCTTGGTGACTAGCGGGTCGACCGGGGAGCTGTTTTTT.

The V and J genes are TRBV7-2 and TRBJ1-4; 9 nucleotides match TRBD1. Germline CDR1 and CDR2: SGHTA and FQGNSA. Germline trimming cut 1 base from V and 8 bases from J; bases unmatched to any gene: 5. CDR3 size: 15 residues. The CDR3 DNA reads TGTGCCAGCAGCTTAGTGGGGACAGGGAACGAAAAACTGTTTTTT. Translation: CASSLVGTGNEKLFF.

The chain recombines TRBV7-2 with TRBJ2-3; TRBD2 aligns across 9 bases. CDR3 length: 16 amino acids. Germline V gene data show CDR1 as SGHTA and CDR2 as FQGNSA. V lost 6 bases to trimming and J lost 4 bases; unmatched junction nucleotides: 11. This chain's CDR3 is CASSASGREGPDTQYF. DNA for the CDR3: TGTGCCAGCAGTGCCTCGGGGCGGGAGGGCCCAGATACGCAGTATTTT.

The chain carries TRBV20-1 and TRBJ1-1; D uncertain. This CDR3 comprises 11 residues. Trimming cost V 5 bases and J 1 base, with 5 bases left between them. In germline, CDR1 is DFQATT, CDR2 SNEGSKA (reference sequence). The CDR3 here is CSALGNTEAFF. The CDR3 DNA follows: TGCAGTGCTCTGGGGAACACTGAAGCTTTCTTT.

The chain combines TRBV4-3 with TRBJ2-7, with D possibly matching TRBD1 (6 bases). Trimming took 1 base from V and 3 from J, leaving 13 bases between them. This CDR3 is built from 15 residues. Germline V gene lookup returns CDR1 LGHNA and CDR2 YSLEER. CDR3 nucleotide sequence: TGCGCCAGCAGCCAAGGACATGGACAGAGCTACGAGCAGTACTTC. It encodes CASSQGHGQSYEQYF.

In this sample, this clone turned up once. The chain carries TRBV14 and TRBJ2-1; TRBD2 agrees at 7 bases. With V trimmed by 3 bases and J by 6 bases, 14 bases remained unmatched. Germline CDR1 reads SGHDN; CDR2 reads FVKESK. This CDR3 spans 17 amino acids. Here the CDR3 reads CASSQVRGGSGSNEQFF. CDR3 DNA sequence: TGTGCCAGCAGCCAGGTTCGAGGCGGGAGTGGTAGCAATGAGCAGTTCTTC.

A few counts support this clone. This chain joins TRBV7-8 and TRBJ1-5, with D possibly TRBD1 on 5 matching bases. This CDR3 region has 13 residues. Germline V gives CDR1 SGHVS, CDR2 FQNEAQ. Trimming removed 5 bases from V and 7 bases from J, with 12 bases in between. The CDR3 reads CASSPVGGQPQHF. CDR3 DNA sequence: TGTGCCAGCAGCCCCGTTGGGGGGCAGCCCCAGCATTTT.

This rearrangement joins TRBV7-2 to TRBJ2-5; tentatively, D is TRBD1 (7 bases). Germline-derived CDR1 and CDR2 are SGHTA and FQGNSA. Trimming took off 2 bases at V and 7 bases at J, with 20 bases between the two ends. The CDR3 covers 16 residues. CDR3 DNA sequence: TGTGCCAGCAGCTTAAGGGGGCAGGGGCCGCGGGGGACCCAGTACTTC. It yields the protein CASSLRGQGPRGTQYF.

This sequence joins TRBV5-8 and TRBJ1-1; TRBD1 is a possible D gene (6 bases). The CDR3 has 15 residues. CDR1 is SGHTS and CDR2 is YDEGEE in the germline V gene. The V gene lost 1 base and the J gene lost 2 bases, with 12 bases spanning the gap. CDR3 DNA sequence: TGTGCCAGCAGCTTGTACAGGGATGGAAACACTGAAGCTTTCTTT. Its translation: CASSLYRDGNTEAFF.

This clone turned up a few times. This rearrangement joins TRBV7-9 to TRBJ1-2, with 10 nucleotides matching TRBD1. Trimming cost V 7 bases and J 4 bases; bases outside gene matches: 9. The CDR3 is made up of 15 amino acids. Germline V gene lookup returns CDR1 SEHNR and CDR2 FQNEAQ (reference sequence). This CDR3 reads CASTQRQGASYGYTF. Written as DNA, the CDR3 is TGTGCCAGCACCCAACGACAGGGGGCGAGCTATGGCTACACCTTC. Using reference TRBV7-9 and TRBJ1-2 for the parts outside the CDR3, the full variable domain is DTGVSQNPRHKITKRGQNVTFRCDPISEHNRLYWYRQTLGQGPEFLTYFQNEAQLEKSRLLSDRFSAERPKGSFSTLEIQRTEQGDSAMYLCASTQRQGASYGYTFGSGTRLTVV.

The chain links TRBV30 to TRBJ2-3, with D tentatively TRBD1 (6 bases). Germline assignment: CDR1 GTSNPN and CDR2 SVGIG (reference sequence). Trimming cost V 0 bases and J 1 base, with 11 bases left between them. This CDR3 has 15 residues. The CDR3 sequence is CAWSVGQPGTDTQYF. CDR3 nucleotides: TGTGCCTGGAGTGTAGGACAGCCCGGCACAGATACGCAGTATTTT. The full variable domain, with the rest looked up from reference TRBV30 and TRBJ2-3, is SQTIHQWPATLVQPVGSPLSLECTVEGTSNPNLYWYRQAAGRGLQLLFYSVGIGQISSEVPQNLSASRPQDRQFILSSKKLLLSDSGFYLCAWSVGQPGTDTQYFGPGTRLTVL.

This clone was observed once. V gene TRBV18 combines with J gene TRBJ1-4; D gene ambiguous. V dropped 3 bases and J dropped 7 bases, with 12 bases sitting between them. Germline values: CDR1 KGHSH, CDR2 LQKENI. This CDR3 spans 14 amino acids. The CDR3 region is CASSPMVRGEKLFF. The CDR3 region has the DNA TGTGCCAGCTCACCCATGGTCCGGGGTGAAAAACTGTTTTTT.

The V call is TRBV27, the J call TRBJ1-2; TRBD1 matches 7 bases. The CDR3 consists of 13 residues. Looked up from germline, CDR1 is MNHEY and CDR2 is SMNVEV (reference sequence). V lost 9 bases, J lost 8 bases, and 12 bases stayed unmatched. Here the CDR3 DNA reads TGTGCCAGTCGCGGGACAGAGGGAATGGGCTACACCTTC. Translated: CASRGTEGMGYTF.

The chain has TRBV27 and TRBJ1-1, with D perhaps TRBD1 (6 bases). This CDR3 has 15 amino acids. Per the germline V gene, CDR1 is MNHEY and CDR2 is SMNVEV (reference sequence). V was cut by 5 bases and J by 9 bases, with 22 bases left in between. Written as DNA, the CDR3 is TGTGCCAGCAGTCCGCTGGGGGGCCGCGGTGGGAAAGCTTTCTTT. It translates to CASSPLGGRGGKAFF.

The chain is built from TRBV7-6 and TRBJ2-5; the match to TRBD1 covers 8 bases. This CDR3 is 15 amino acids long. Germline V gene lookup returns CDR1 SGHVS and CDR2 FNYEAQ. The V segment lost 1 base and the J segment 5 bases; nucleotides outside the gene matches: 6. CDR3 sequence reads: CASSLVAGGGETQYF. Written as DNA, the CDR3 is TGTGCCAGCAGCTTAGTAGCAGGGGGCGGGGAGACCCAGTACTTC.

The chain joins TRBV19 to TRBJ2-1; D unclear. There are 13 residues in the CDR3. Germline values: CDR1 LNHDA, CDR2 SQIVND (reference sequence). V lost 0 bases, J lost 12 bases, and 12 bases lay in between. Written as DNA, the CDR3 is TGTGCCAGTAGTATAGATCGTCCAACGGGGCAGTTCTTC. It yields the protein CASSIDRPTGQFF.

The V gene is TRBV5-1, the J gene TRBJ2-3; 7 nucleotides align to TRBD1. Germline trimming cut 0 bases from V and 4 bases from J; bases unmatched to any gene: 2. This CDR3 contains 14 residues. Germline V gene sequence: CDR1 SGHRS, CDR2 YFSETQ. The CDR3 here is CASSLGRGSDTQYF. The DNA of the CDR3 is TGCGCCAGCAGCTTGGGCAGGGGGTCAGATACGCAGTATTTT.

CDR3 nucleotides: TGTGCCAGCAGCGTAGGAGGAGGGGGTGAAAAACTGTTTTTT. Translation gives CASSVGGGGEKLFF. This rearrangement joins TRBV9 to TRBJ1-4; a possible D gene is TRBD1 (6 bases). The CDR3 is 14 amino acids. Deletions cut 0 bases from V and 7 bases from J, with 10 bases between. Germline CDR1 is SGDLS and CDR2 is YYNGEE.

V usage is TRBV12-5 and J usage is TRBJ2-1; 11 nucleotides match TRBD2. From germline, CDR1 is LGHNT and CDR2 FRNRAP. The CDR3 extends over 15 amino acids. The V segment lost 1 base and the J segment 6 bases; nucleotides outside the gene matches: 2. Written as DNA, the CDR3 is TGTGCTAGTGGTTTGGAGGGACTAGCGGTCAATGAGCAGTTCTTC. Encoded protein: CASGLEGLAVNEQFF.

The DNA for the CDR3 is TGTGCCAGCAGTGATGAACTCCACTACGAGCAGTACTTC. Its protein product is CASSDELHYEQYF. This chain connects TRBV6-1 to TRBJ2-7; D unresolved. The CDR3 loop spans 13 amino acids. Germline lookup yields CDR1 MNHNS and CDR2 SASEGT. Trimming pared 3 bases from V and 3 bases from J, leaving 9 bases between.

The gene calls are TRBV2 and TRBJ1-3, with no clear D. The CDR3 length is 13 residues. Germline V gene sequence: CDR1 SNHLY, CDR2 FYNNEI. The germline V and J ends were trimmed by 0 bases and 5 bases, with 5 bases remaining between them. The CDR3 sequence: CASSEAERNTIYF. The CDR3 DNA sequence: TGTGCCAGCAGTGAAGCAGAGAGAAACACCATATATTTT. Complete variable domain (other parts from reference TRBV2 and TRBJ1-3): EPEVTQTPSHQVTQMGQEVILRCVPISNHLYFYWYRQILGQKVEFLVSFYNNEISEKSEIFDDQFSVERPDGSNFTLKIRSTKLEDSAMYFCASSEAERNTIYFGEGSWLTVV.

The chain combines TRBV29-1 with TRBJ2-1; D might be TRBD2 (6 bases). CDR1 is SQVTM and CDR2 is ANQGSEA in the germline V gene. The ends were cut back, 3 bases at V and 9 bases at J, with 12 bases in the middle. The CDR3 consists of 12 residues. CDR3 sequence: CSVDPLAPEQFF. The CDR3 DNA sequence: TGCAGCGTTGACCCACTAGCCCCTGAGCAGTTCTTC.

The CDR3 DNA reads as TGTGCCAGCAAAGGACAGCTTGGCACAGATACGCAGTATTTT. Encoded protein: CASKGQLGTDTQYF. The chain is built from TRBV2 and TRBJ2-3; D is perhaps TRBD1 (6 bases). CDR1 and CDR2 from the germline V gene are SNHLY and FYNNEI. Trimming left V 7 bases short and J 1 base short, with 12 bases between. This CDR3 has 14 amino acids.

This clone was recorded once. The chain links TRBV2 to TRBJ2-3; unclear D gene. This CDR3 comprises 14 residues. V gave up 2 bases and J gave up 2 bases, with 8 bases separating them. CDR1 is SNHLY and CDR2 is FYNNEI in the germline V gene. CDR3 in DNA: TGTGCCAGCAGTGAACAGCGTACCACAGATACGCAGTATTTT. It translates to CASSEQRTTDTQYF.

The chain carries TRBV7-2 and TRBJ2-1; D tentatively reads TRBD1 or TRBD2 (5 bases each). Germline-derived CDR1 and CDR2 are SGHTA and FQGNSA. The CDR3 sequence is 17 residues long. V lost 4 bases and J lost 5, with 21 bases in between. CDR3 amino acids: CASSYTGTAFRNNEQFF. DNA of the CDR3: TGTGCCAGCAGCTACACCGGGACGGCCTTTAGGAACAATGAGCAGTTCTTC. Full variable domain (remainder filled in from reference TRBV7-2 and TRBJ2-1): GAGVSQSPSNKVTEKGKDVELRCDPISGHTALYWYRQSLGQGLEFLIYFQGNSAPDKSGLPSDRFSAERTGGSVSTLTIQRTQQEDSAVYLCASSYTGTAFRNNEQFFGPGTRLTVL.

CDR3: CASTLPGLGEQFF. CDR3 coding DNA: TGTGCCAGCACCCTCCCCGGTTTGGGTGAGCAGTTCTTC. J is TRBJ2-1 and V is TRBV7-3; unclear D gene. This CDR3 is built from 13 residues. In germline, CDR1 is SGHTA, CDR2 FQGTGA. V gave up 7 bases and J gave up 9 bases, with 16 bases separating them.

This rearrangement joins TRBV11-3 to TRBJ1-2; perhaps TRBD1 as D (6 bases). The CDR3 spans 12 residues. Germline CDR1 reads SGHNT; CDR2 reads YENEEA. V was clipped by 1 base and J by 9 bases, with 9 bases between them. CDR3 coding DNA: TGTGCCAGCAGCTTAGGACAGGAACGCTACACCTTC. Its protein is CASSLGQERYTF. The whole variable domain, filled in from reference TRBV11-3 and TRBJ1-2, reads EAGVVQSPRYKIIEKKQPVAFWCNPISGHNTLYWYLQNLGQGPELLIRYENEEAVDDSQLPKDRFSAERLKGVDSTLKIQPAELGDSAVYLCASSLGQERYTFGSGTRLTVV.

This chain links TRBV15 with TRBJ2-1; no firm D call. The V end was cut by 0 bases, the J end by 10 bases, with 13 bases between. This CDR3 comprises 14 residues. The germline V gene has CDR1 LNHNV and CDR2 YYDKDF (reference sequence). Written as DNA, the CDR3 is TGTGCCACCAGCAGAGAGATCTCCACTGGGGAGCAGTTCTTC. Translating gives CATSREISTGEQFF.

This clone was observed a few times. V usage is TRBV10-3 and J usage is TRBJ2-7, with D tentatively TRBD1 (6 bases). The CDR3 loop spans 13 amino acids. V was pared by 7 bases and J by 4 bases, with 14 bases between. From germline, CDR1 is ENHRY and CDR2 SYGVKD. The DNA for the CDR3 is TGTGCCATCAAGCTTCAGGGGCGGTACGAGCAGTACTTC. Residues: CAIKLQGRYEQYF.

The J gene is TRBJ1-1, the V gene TRBV5-4, with TRBD1 matching over 8 bases. The germline V gene has CDR1 SGHNT and CDR2 YYREEE (reference sequence). The CDR3 is 16 residues long. J lost 0 bases, V lost 3 bases, and 7 bases had no gene match. The CDR3 nucleotides read TGTGCCAGCAGCTCAGGTAACAGGGGGGTGAACACTGAAGCTTTCTTT. Translating it yields CASSSGNRGVNTEAFF.

In nucleotides, the CDR3 is TGTGCCAGCAGCCTGCCCCGGGCAGCCTCTGGAAACACCATATATTTT. It translates to CASSLPRAASGNTIYF. The chain carries TRBV11-2 and TRBJ1-3; D call uncertain. The germline gives CDR1 SGHAT, CDR2 FQNNGV. The CDR3 consists of 16 residues. The V end was cut by 5 bases, the J end by 0 bases, with 14 bases between.

The chain joins TRBV28 to TRBJ2-7; D remains ambiguous. This CDR3 is built from 14 residues. Deletions cut 6 bases from V and 0 bases from J, with 12 bases between. Germline CDR1 reads MDHEN; CDR2 reads SYDVKM. CDR3 protein: CASRTNPNSYEQYF. In DNA, the CDR3 is TGTGCCAGCAGAACGAATCCGAACTCCTACGAGCAGTACTTC.